This TCR beta chain was retrieved from a study of blood T cells in healthy people across ages. General study findings and limits: Donors of long life had a larger count of naive CD4+ cells and greater diversity than aged donors.

For this clonotype: Its matching antigen is unknown.

Next came a second PCR, run for about 7 to 12 cycles, which used a sample-barcoded 5' primer along with a J-beta primer mix. The authors tagged each cDNA molecule using a template-switch adaptor with 12 random nucleotides. TCRdb re-derived calls from the 5' RACE reads in MiXCR, one entry per CDR3 protein. The sample lists about 600,000 distinct CDR3 sequences, roughly 48% occurring once. Material: blood. The receptor was isolated from a man older than 75 in good health.

CDR3 coding DNA: TGTGCCAGCAGCGTAGAGACGGTAGGAAATGAGCAGTTCTTC. Its translation: CASSVETVGNEQFF. The V gene is TRBV9, the J gene TRBJ2-1; D remains unclear. The CDR3 is 14 residues long. Germline CDR1 and CDR2: SGDLS and YYNGEE. V dropped 0 bases and J dropped 7 bases, with 11 bases sitting between them.